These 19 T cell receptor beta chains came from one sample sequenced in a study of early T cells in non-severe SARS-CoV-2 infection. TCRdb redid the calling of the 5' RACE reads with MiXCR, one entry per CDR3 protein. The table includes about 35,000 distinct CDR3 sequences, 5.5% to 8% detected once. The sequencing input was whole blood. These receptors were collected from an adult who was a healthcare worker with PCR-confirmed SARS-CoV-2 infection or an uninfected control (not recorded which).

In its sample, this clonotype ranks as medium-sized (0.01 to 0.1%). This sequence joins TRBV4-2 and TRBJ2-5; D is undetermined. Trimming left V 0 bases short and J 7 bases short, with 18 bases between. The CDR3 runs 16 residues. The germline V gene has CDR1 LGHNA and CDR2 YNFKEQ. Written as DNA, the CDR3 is TGTGCCAGCAGCCAAGATAGGAACCCCCGCTCTGGGACCCAGTACTTC. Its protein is CASSQDRNPRSGTQYF.

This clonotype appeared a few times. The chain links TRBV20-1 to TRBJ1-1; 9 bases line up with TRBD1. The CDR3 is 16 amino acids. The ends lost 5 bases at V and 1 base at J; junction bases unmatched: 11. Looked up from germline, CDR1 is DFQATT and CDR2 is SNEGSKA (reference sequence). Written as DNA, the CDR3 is TGCAGTGCTGGGGACCCAAAACAGGGGGCGAACACTGAAGCTTTCTTT. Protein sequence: CSAGDPKQGANTEAFF.

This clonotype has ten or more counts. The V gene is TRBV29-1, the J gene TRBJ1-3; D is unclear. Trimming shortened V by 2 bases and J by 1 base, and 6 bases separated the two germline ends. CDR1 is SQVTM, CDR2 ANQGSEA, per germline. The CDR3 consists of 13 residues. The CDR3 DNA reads TGCAGCGTTGAAATCGATTCTGGAAACACCATATATTTT. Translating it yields CSVEIDSGNTIYF.

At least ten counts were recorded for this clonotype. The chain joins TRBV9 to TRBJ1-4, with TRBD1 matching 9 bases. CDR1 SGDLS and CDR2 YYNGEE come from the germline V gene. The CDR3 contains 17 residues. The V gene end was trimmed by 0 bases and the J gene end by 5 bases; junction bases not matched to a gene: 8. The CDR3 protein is CASSVGAQGTGNEKLFF. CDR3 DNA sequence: TGTGCCAGCAGCGTAGGAGCCCAGGGGACAGGGAATGAAAAACTGTTTTTT.

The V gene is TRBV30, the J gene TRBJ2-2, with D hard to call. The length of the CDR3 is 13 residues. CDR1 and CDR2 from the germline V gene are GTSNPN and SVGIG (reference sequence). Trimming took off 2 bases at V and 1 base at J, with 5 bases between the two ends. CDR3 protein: CAWSTKNTGELFF. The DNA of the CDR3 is TGTGCCTGGAGTACTAAGAACACCGGGGAGCTGTTTTTT.

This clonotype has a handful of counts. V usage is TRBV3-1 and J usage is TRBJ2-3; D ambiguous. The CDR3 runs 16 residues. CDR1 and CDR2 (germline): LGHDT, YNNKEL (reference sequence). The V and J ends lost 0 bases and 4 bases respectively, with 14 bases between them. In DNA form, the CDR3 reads TGTGCCAGCAGCCAAGATATACCGGGTATAGCAGATACGCAGTATTTT. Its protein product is CASSQDIPGIADTQYF.

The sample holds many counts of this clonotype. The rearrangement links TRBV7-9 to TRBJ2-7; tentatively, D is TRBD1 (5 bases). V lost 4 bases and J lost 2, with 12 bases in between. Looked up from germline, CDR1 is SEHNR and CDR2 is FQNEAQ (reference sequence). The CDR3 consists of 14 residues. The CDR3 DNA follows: TGTGCCAGCAGCTCCGCAGGGAAAGCCTACGAGCAGTACTTC. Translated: CASSSAGKAYEQYF.

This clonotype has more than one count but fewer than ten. The CDR3 loop is CASSLGVAENNEQFF. The CDR3 nucleotides read TGTGCCAGCAGCCTCGGGGTAGCGGAGAACAATGAGCAGTTCTTC. This chain connects TRBV7-9 to TRBJ2-1; D is perhaps TRBD2 (6 bases). The CDR3 consists of 15 residues. V gave up 5 bases and J gave up 5 bases, with 16 bases separating them. Germline CDR1 and CDR2: SEHNR and FQNEAQ (reference sequence).

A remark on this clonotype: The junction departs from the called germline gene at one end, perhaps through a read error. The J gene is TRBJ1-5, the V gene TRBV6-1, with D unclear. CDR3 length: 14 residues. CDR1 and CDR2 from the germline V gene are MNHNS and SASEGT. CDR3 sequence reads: CASSDAGSYQPQHF. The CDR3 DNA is TGTGCCAGCAGTGATGCTGGTAGCTATCAGCCCCAGCATTTT.

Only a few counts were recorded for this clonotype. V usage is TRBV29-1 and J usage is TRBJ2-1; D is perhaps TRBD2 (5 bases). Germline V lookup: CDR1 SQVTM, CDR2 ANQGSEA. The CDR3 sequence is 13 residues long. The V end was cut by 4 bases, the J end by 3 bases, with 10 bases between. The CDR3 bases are TGCAGCGTTGTTCTCACTAGCTACAATGAGCAGTTCTTC. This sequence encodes CSVVLTSYNEQFF.

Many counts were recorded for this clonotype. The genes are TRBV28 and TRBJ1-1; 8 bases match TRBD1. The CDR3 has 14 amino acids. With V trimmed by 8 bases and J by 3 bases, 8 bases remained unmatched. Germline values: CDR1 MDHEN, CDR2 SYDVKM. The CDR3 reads CASGNPDRDTEAFF. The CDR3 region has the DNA TGTGCCAGCGGTAATCCGGACAGGGACACTGAAGCTTTCTTT. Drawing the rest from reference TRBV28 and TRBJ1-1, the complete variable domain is DVKVTQSSRYLVKRTGEKVFLECVQDMDHENMFWYRQDPGLGLRLIYFSYDVKMKEKGDIPEGYSVSREKKERFSLILESASTNQTSMYLCASGNPDRDTEAFFGQGTRLTVV.

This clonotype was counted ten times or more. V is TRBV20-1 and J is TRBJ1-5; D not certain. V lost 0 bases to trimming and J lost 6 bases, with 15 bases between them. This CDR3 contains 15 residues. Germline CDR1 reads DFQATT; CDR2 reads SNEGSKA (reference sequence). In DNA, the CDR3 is TGCAGTGCTAGAGATCGGAGGACCGAAGGTCAGCCCCAGCATTTT. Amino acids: CSARDRRTEGQPQHF.

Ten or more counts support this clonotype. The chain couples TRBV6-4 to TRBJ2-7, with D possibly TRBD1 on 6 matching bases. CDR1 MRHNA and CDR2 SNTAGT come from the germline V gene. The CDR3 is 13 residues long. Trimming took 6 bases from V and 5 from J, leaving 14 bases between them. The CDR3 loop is CASRGQGRDEQYF. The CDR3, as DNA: TGTGCCAGCAGGGGTCAGGGGCGGGACGAGCAGTACTTC.

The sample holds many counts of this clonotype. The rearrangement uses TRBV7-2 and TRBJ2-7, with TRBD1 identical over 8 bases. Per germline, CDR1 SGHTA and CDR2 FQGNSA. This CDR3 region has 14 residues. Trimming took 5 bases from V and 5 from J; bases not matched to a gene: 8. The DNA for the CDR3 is TGTGCCAGCAGCCCAGGACAGGGTTATGACGAGCAGTACTTC. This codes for CASSPGQGYDEQYF. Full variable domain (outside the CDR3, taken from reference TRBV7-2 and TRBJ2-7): GAGVSQSPSNKVTEKGKDVELRCDPISGHTALYWYRQSLGQGLEFLIYFQGNSAPDKSGLPSDRFSAERTGGSVSTLTIQRTQQEDSAVYLCASSPGQGYDEQYFGPGTRLTVT.

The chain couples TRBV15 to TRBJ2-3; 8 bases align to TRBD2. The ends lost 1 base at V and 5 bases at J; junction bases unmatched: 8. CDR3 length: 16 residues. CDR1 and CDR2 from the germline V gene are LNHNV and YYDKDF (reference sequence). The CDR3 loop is CATSRAPGLARDTQYF. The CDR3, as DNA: TGTGCCACCAGCAGAGCCCCCGGACTAGCCAGAGATACGCAGTATTTT. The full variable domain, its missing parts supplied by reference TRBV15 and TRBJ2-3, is DAMVIQNPRYQVTQFGKPVTLSCSQTLNHNVMYWYQQKSSQAPKLLFHYYDKDFNNEADTPDNFQSRRPNTSFCFLDIRSPGLGDTAMYLCATSRAPGLARDTQYFGPGTRLTVL.

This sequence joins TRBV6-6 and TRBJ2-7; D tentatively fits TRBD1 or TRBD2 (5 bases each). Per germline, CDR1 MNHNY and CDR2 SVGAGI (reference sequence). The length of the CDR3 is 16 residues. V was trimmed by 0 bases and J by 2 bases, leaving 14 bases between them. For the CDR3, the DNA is TGTGCCAGCAGTTACTCTCACCGGGACCGGCCCTACGAGCAGTACTTC. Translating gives CASSYSHRDRPYEQYF.

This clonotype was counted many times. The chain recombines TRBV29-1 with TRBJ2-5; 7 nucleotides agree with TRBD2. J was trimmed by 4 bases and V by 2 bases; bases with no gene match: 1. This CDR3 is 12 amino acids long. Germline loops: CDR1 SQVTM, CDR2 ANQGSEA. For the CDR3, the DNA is TGCAGCGTTGAATCGGGGGGAGAGACCCAGTACTTC. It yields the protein CSVESGGETQYF.

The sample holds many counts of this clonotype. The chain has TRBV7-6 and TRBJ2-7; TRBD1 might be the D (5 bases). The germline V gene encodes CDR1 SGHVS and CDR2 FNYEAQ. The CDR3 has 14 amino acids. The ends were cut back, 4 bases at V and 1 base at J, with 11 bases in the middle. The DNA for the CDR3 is TGTGCCAGCAGCTCCCTGGACACATCCTACGAGCAGTACTTC. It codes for CASSSLDTSYEQYF.

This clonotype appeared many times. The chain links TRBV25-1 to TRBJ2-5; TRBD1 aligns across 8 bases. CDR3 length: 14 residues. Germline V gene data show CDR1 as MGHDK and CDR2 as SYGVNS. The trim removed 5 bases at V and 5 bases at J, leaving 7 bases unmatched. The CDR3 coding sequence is TGTGCCAGCAGTCCATCAGGGGGCGCGGAGACCCAGTACTTC. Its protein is CASSPSGGAETQYF.